A selection of T cell receptor beta chains follows, all from one sample in a study of CXCR3-negative and CXCR3-positive naive CD8 T cells. TCRdb reprocessed the 5' RACE reads and stores each CDR3 protein as one record, lacking DNA. This sample's table has around 120,000 distinct CDR3 sequences. Sequencing was performed on naive CXCR3+ CD8+ T cells from blood. The receptors derive from a human donor in good health. Some clones in this sample may be carry-over from other donors' samples. Each CDR3 is given with its conserved first and last residue.

j_call	cdr3_length	v_call	cdr3_aa
TRBJ1-1	12	TRBV11-3	CASSKTGTEAFF
TRBJ2-2	15	TRBV29-1	CSVDGAGEHTGELFF
TRBJ1-1	15	TRBV5-1	CASSQGGGYSTEAFF
TRBJ2-1	15	TRBV7-3	CASSGTGGEGDEQFF
TRBJ1-4	16	TRBV7-2	CASSLAHGTGNEKLFF
TRBJ2-7	13	TRBV7-9	CASSLGEIYEQYF
TRBJ1-1	14	TRBV2	CASTETRTNTEAFF
TRBJ2-7	16	TRBV14	CASSPLPSGALYEQYF
TRBJ2-5	15	TRBV7-9	CASSPSRAEAETQYF
TRBJ1-2	13	TRBV29-1	CSAQPIDGYGYTF
TRBJ1-1	13	TRBV28	CASRPGQGYEAFF
TRBJ1-5	15	TRBV21-1	CASSLGQHSNQPQHF
TRBJ2-3	15	TRBV29-1	CSVGGTSGKTDTQYF
TRBJ2-1	15	TRBV25-1	CASSGEFSSYNEQFF
TRBJ1-1	15	TRBV12-3/TRBV12-4	CASSLTGNPNTEAFF
TRBJ2-3	12	TRBV29-1	CSVPNPTDTQYF